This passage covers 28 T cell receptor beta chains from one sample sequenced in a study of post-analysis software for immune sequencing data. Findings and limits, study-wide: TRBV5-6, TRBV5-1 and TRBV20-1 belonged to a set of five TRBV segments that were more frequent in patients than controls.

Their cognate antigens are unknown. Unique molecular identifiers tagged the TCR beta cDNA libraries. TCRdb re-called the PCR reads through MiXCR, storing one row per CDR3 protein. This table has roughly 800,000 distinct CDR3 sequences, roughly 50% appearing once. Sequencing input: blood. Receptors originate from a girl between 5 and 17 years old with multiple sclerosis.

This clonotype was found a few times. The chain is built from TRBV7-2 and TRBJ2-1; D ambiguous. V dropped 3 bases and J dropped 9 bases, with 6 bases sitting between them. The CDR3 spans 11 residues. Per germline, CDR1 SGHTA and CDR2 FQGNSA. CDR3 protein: CASSFVAEQFF. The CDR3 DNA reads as TGTGCCAGCAGCTTCGTAGCTGAGCAGTTCTTC.

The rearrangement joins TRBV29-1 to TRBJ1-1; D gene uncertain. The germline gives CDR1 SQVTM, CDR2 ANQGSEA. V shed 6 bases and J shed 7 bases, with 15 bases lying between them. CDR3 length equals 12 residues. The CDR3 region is CSVASSPHEAFF. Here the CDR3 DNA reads TGCAGCGTGGCAAGCAGTCCCCATGAAGCTTTCTTT. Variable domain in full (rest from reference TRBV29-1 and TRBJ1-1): SAVISQKPSRDICQRGTSLTIQCQVDSQVTMMFWYRQQPGQSLTLIATANQGSEATYESGFVIDKFPISRPNLTFSTLTVSNMSPEDSSIYLCSVASSPHEAFFGQGTRLTVV.

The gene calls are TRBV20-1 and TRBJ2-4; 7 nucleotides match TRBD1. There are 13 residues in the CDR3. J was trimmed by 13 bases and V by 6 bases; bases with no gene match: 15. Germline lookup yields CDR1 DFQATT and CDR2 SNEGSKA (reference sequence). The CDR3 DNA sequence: TGCAGTGCGTGGGACAGACACTCCTACGAACAGTACTTC. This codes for CSAWDRHSYEQYF.

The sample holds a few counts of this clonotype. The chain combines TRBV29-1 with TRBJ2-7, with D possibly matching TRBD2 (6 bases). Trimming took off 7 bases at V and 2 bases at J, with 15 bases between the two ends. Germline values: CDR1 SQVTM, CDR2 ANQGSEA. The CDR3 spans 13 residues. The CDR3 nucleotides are TGCAGCGCCGGCGTTACGGGGGCCTACGAGCAGTACTTC. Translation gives CSAGVTGAYEQYF.

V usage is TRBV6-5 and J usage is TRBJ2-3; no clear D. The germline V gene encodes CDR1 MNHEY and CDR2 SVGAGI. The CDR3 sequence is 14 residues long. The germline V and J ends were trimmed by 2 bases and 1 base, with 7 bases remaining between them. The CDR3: CASSYPTRTDTQYF. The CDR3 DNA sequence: TGTGCCAGCAGTTACCCCACTCGCACAGATACGCAGTATTTT.

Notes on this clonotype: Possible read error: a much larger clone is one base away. CDR3 DNA sequence: TGCGCCAGCAGCTGGCCGGAAGAGACCCAGTACTTC. Residues: CASSWPEETQYF. The chain carries TRBV5-1 and TRBJ2-7; D gene unclear. The end of the DNA aligns better with TRBJ2-5, so the J call may be wrong. The CDR3 has 12 residues. Germline loops: CDR1 SGHRS, CDR2 YFSETQ.

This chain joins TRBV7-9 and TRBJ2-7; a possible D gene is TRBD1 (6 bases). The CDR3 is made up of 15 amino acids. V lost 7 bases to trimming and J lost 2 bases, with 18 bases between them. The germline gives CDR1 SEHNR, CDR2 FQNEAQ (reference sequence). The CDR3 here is CASIVLTDRTYEQYF. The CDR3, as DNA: TGTGCCAGCATCGTCCTAACGGACAGAACCTACGAGCAGTACTTC.

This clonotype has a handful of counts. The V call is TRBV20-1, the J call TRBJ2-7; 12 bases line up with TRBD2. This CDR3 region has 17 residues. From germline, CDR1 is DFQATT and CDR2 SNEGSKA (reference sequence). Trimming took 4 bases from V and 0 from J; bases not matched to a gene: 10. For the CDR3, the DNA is TGCAGTGCTACCCGACGTTGGGGACTAGCGGGCTCCTACGAGCAGTACTTC. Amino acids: CSATRRWGLAGSYEQYF.

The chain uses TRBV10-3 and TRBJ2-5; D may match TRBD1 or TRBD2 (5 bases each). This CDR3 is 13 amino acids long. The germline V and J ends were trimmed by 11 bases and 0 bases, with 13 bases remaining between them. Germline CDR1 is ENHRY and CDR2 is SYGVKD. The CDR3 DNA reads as TGTGCCGTCGGACGGGGCTACCAAGAGACCCAGTACTTC. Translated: CAVGRGYQETQYF.

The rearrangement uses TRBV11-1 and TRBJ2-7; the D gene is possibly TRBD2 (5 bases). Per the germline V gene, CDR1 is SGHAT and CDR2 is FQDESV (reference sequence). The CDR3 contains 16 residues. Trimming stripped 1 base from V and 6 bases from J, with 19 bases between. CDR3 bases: TGTGCCAGCAGCTTAGGGTGGAGGCCTGGACGGGGCGAGCAGTACTTC. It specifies CASSLGWRPGRGEQYF.

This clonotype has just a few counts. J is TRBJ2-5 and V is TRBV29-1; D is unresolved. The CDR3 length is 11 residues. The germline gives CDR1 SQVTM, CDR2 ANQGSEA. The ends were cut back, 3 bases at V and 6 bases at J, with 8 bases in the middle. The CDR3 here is CSVDPGKTQYF. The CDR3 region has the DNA TGCAGCGTTGATCCCGGAAAGACCCAGTACTTC.

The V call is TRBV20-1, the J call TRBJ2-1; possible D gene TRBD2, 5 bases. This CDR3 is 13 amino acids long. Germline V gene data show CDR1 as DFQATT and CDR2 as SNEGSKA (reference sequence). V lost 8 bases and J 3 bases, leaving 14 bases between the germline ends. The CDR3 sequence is CSTSGFGYNEQFF. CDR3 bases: TGCAGTACCTCGGGATTTGGCTACAATGAGCAGTTCTTC.

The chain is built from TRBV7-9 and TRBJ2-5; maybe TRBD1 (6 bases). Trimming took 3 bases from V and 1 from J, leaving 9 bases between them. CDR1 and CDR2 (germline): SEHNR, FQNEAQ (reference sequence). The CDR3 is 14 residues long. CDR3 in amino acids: CASSFTGIQETQYF. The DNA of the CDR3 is TGTGCCAGCAGCTTTACAGGGATCCAAGAGACCCAGTACTTC.

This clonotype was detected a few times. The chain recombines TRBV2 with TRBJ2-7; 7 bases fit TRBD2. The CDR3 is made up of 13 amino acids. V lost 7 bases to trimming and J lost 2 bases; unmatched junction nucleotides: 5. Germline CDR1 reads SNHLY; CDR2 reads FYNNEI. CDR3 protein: CASIRGRAYEQYF. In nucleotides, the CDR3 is TGTGCCAGCATCCGTGGGAGGGCCTACGAGCAGTACTTC.

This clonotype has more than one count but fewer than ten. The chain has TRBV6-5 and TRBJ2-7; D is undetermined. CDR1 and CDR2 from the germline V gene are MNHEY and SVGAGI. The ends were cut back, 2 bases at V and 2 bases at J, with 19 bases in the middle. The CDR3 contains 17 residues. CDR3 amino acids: CASSYPPRAPTAYEQYF. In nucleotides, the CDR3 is TGTGCCAGCAGTTACCCCCCACGGGCTCCAACGGCCTACGAGCAGTACTTC.

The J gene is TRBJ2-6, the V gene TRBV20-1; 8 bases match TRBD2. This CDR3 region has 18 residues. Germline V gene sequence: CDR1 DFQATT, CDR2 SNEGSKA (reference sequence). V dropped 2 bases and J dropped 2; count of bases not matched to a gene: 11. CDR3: CSARFSGGPTAGANVLTF. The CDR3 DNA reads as TGCAGTGCTAGATTCTCGGGAGGGCCAACAGCTGGGGCCAACGTCCTGACTTTC.

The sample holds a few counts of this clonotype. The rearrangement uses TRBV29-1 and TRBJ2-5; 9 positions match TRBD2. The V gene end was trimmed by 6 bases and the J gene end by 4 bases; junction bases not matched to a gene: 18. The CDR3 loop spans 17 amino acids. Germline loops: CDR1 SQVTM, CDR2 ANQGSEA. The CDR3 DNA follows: TGCAGCGTACCCTCGGCGGGAGGGCCTCTTCGACGAGAGACCCAGTACTTC. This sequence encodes CSVPSAGGPLRRETQYF.

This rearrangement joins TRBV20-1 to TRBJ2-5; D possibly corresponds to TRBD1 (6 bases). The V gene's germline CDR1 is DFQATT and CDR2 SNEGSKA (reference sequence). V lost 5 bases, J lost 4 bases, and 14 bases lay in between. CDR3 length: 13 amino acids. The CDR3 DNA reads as TGCAGTGCTCGAGTGACAGGCCCAGAGACCCAGTACTTC. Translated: CSARVTGPETQYF.

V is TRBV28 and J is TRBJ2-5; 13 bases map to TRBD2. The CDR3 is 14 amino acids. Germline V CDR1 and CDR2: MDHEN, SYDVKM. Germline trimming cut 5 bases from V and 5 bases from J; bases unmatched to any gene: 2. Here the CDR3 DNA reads TGTGCCAGCAGTAGGACTAGCGGGAGCGAGACCCAGTACTTC. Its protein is CASSRTSGSETQYF.

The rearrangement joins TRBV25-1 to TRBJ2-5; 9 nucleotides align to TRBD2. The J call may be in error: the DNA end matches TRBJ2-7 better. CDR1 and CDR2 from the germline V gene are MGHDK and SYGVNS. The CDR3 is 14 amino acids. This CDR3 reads CASSDLAGSHEQYF. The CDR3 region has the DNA TGTGCCAGCAGTGACCTAGCGGGGTCCCACGAGCAGTACTTC.

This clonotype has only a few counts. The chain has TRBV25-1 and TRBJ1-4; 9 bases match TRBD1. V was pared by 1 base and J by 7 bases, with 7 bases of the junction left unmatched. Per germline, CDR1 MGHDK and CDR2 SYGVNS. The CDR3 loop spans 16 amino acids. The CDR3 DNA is TGTGCCAGCAGTGAATTCCCCGGACAGGGGATTGAAAAACTGTTTTTT. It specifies CASSEFPGQGIEKLFF. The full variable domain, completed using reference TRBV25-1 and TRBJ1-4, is EADIYQTPRYLVIGTGKKITLECSQTMGHDKMYWYQQDPGMELHLIHYSYGVNSTEKGDLSSESTVSRIRTEHFPLTLESARPSHTSQYLCASSEFPGQGIEKLFFGSGTQLSVL.

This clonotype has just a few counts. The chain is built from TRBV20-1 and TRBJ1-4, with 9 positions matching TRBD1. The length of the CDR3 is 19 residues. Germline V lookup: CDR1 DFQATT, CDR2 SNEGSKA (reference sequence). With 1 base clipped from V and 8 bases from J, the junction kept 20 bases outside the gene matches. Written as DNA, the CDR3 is TGCAGTGCTAGAGTGTGGAGGAACAGGGGGCCACTTACTGCAGAAAAACTGTTTTTT. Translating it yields CSARVWRNRGPLTAEKLFF.

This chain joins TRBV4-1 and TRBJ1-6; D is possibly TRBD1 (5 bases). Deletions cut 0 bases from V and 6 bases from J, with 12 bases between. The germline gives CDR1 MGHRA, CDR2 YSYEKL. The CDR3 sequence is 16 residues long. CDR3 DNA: TGCGCCAGCAGCCAAGAATATTTGGGGACTAATTCACCCCTCCACTTT. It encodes CASSQEYLGTNSPLHF.

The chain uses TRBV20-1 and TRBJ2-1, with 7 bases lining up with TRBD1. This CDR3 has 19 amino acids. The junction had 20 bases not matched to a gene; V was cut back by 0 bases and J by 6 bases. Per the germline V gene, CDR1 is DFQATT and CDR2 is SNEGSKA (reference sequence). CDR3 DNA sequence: TGCAGTGCTAGAGATCAGGGGACAGTCAGTTATTTAGCCTGCAATGAGCAGTTCTTC. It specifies CSARDQGTVSYLACNEQFF.

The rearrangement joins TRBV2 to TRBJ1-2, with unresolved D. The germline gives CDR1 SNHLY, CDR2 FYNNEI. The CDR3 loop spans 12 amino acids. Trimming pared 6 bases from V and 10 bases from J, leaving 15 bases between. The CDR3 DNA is TGTGCCAGCAGAGAGCCACAGACTCACTACACCTTC. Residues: CASREPQTHYTF.

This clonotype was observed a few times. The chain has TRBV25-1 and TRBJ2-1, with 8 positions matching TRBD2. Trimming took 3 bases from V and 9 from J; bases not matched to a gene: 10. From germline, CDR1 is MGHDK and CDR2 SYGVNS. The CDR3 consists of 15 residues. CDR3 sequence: CASSDSTALAGEQFF. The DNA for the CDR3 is TGTGCCAGCAGTGACTCGACCGCGCTAGCGGGTGAGCAGTTCTTC.

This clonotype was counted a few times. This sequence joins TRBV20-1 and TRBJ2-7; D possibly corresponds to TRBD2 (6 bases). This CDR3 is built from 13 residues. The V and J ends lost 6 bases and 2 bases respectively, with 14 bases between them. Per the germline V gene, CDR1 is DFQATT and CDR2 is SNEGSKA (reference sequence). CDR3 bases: TGCAGTGCGACACTAGCCGTAGCCTACGAGCAGTACTTC. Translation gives CSATLAVAYEQYF.

CDR3 sequence (DNA): TGTGCCATCAGTGGGACAGGAGGAAATCTCTACGAGCAGTACTTC. It codes for CAISGTGGNLYEQYF. The chain employs TRBV10-3 and TRBJ2-7, with 7 bases aligning to TRBD1. Germline CDR1 ENHRY, CDR2 SYGVKD. The CDR3 contains 15 residues. V trimming: 4 bases; J trimming: 3 bases; junction bases outside the gene matches: 9.